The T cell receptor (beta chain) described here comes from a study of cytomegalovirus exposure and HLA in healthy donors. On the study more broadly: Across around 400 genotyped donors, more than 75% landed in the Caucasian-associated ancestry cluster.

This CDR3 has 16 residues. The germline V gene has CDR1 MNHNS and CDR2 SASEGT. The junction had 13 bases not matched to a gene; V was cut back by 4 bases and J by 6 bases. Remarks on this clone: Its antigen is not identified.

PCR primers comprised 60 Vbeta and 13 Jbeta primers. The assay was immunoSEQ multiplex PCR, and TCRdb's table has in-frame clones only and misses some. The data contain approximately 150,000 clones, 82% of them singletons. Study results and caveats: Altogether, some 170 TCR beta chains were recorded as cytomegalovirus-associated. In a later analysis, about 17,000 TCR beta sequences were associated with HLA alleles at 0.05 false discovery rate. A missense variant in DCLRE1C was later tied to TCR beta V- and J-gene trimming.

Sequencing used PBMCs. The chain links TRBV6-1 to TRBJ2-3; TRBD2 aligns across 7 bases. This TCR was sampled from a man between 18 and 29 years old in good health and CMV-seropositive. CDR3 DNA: TGTGCCAGCAGTGGACCCGTCCGCGGGAGTGCGGATACGCAGTATTTT. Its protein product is CASSGPVRGSADTQYF.